This T cell receptor (beta chain) derives from a study of T-cell reconstitution after alpha-beta-depleted transplantation in children. TCRbeta library preparation incorporated unique molecular identifiers. A single record per CDR3 protein comes from TCRdb applying MiXCR to the PCR reads. This table has about 250,000 distinct CDR3 sequences, more than 20% appearing once. To note about this clonotype: What it binds is unknown.

The study, taken as a whole, reports: Certain patients had high TCRbeta diversity at day 60, and it came from recipient T cells and thymic progenitors that survived. The study reportedly traced alpha-beta T cells about two months after transplant to several hundred expanded graft clones.

The V and J ends lost 2 bases and 4 bases respectively, with 11 bases between them. The germline CDR1 and CDR2 sequences are MNHEY and SVGAGI. The CDR3 has 14 residues. Sequencing was performed on PBMCs, mostly from graft donor cells, taken 360 days after TCRalphabeta/CD19-depleted stem cell transplant. V is TRBV6-5 and J is TRBJ1-2; tentative D call: TRBD1 (6 bases). The sequence derives from a female patient between 2 and 10 years old who had a stem cell transplant for congenital amegakaryocytic thrombocytopenia, so the T cells may come from the graft donor. CDR3 in DNA: TGTGCCAGCAGTTACGACAGGCAATCCTATGGCTACACCTTC. This translates into CASSYDRQSYGYTF.